The rows below give T cell receptor beta chains drawn from one sample of a study of T cells in Graves' hyperthyroidism and ophthalmopathy. One entry per CDR3 protein results from TCRdb running MiXCR on the multiplex PCR reads. The sample has 300,000 to 500,000 distinct CDR3 sequences, 11% to 15% seen once; the top ten hold 25% to 30%. The specimen was blood. The origin of the receptors is a man in his fifties or sixties with Graves' ophthalmopathy. Each CDR3 is given with its conserved first and last residue. The D gene is left open where the match is weak. Clone size is not always given. Where it is, it says once, few, many or a class for expanded clones.

>many|TRBJ2-7|TRBD2|TRBV18
TGTGCCAGCTCACCACGGACTAGCGGATTCTCCTACGAGCAGTACTTC
CASSPRTSGFSYEQYF
>.|TRBJ2-1|.|TRBV7-6
TGTGCCAGCAGCTTAGAGCCCCTAGGGAGCTCCTACAATGAGCAGTTCTTC
CASSLEPLGSSYNEQFF
>.|TRBJ2-1|TRBD2|TRBV9
TGTGCCAGCAGCGTAGATAAAACTAGCGGGCCAAAAGAGAATGAGCAGTTCTTC
CASSVDKTSGPKENEQFF
>.|TRBJ1-4|.|TRBV2
TGTGCCAGCGGCCCGGAGGGAAAACTGTTTTTT
CASGPEGKLFF
>few|TRBJ1-2|.|TRBV24-1
TGTGCCACCAGTGAAACAAGTTACTATGGCTACACCTTC
CATSETSYYGYTF
>few|TRBJ1-1|TRBD1|TRBV28
TGTGCCAGCAGATATACAGGGGGGGTCGCTGAAGCTTTCTTT
CASRYTGGVAEAFF
>.|TRBJ1-5|.|TRBV9
TGTGCCAGCAGCGTAGGCCCGGATAGCAATCAGCCCCAGCATTTT
CASSVGPDSNQPQHF
>many|TRBJ2-1|TRBD2|TRBV18
TGTGCCAGCTCACCCTTTAGCGGGAGGGGCTCCTACAATGAGCAGTTCTTC
CASSPFSGRGSYNEQFF
>many|TRBJ1-1|.|TRBV11-3
TGTGCCAGCAGCTTACTTCAGGGTGGTGAAGCTTTCTTT
CASSLLQGGEAFF
>once|TRBJ1-2|.|TRBV19
TGTGCCAGTAGTACGGGATCCAGGGTAGTCTATGGCTACACCTTC
CASSTGSRVVYGYTF
>many|TRBJ1-5|.|TRBV18
TGTGCCAGCTCACCTCCGGACGGAAAGCAGCCCCAGCATTTT
CASSPPDGKQPQHF
>.|TRBJ1-5|TRBD1|TRBV20-1
TGCAGTGCTCCAGGACAGGGGGGTCAGCCCCAGCATTTT
CSAPGQGGQPQHF
>.|TRBJ2-1|.|TRBV20-1
TGCAGTGCTAGCGCGCCGTCTTACAATGAGCAGTTCTTC
CSASAPSYNEQFF
>many|TRBJ1-1|.|TRBV2
TGTGCCAGCATCAGGCCGGGGTTGAACACTGAAGCTTTCTTT
CASIRPGLNTEAFF
>few|TRBJ2-2|.|TRBV19
TGTGCCAGTAGTATGGCTAACACCGGGGAGCTGTTTTTT
CASSMANTGELFF
>many|TRBJ2-5|.|TRBV30
TGTGCCTGGAGTGTACTGGAGACCCAGTACTTC
CAWSVLETQYF
>many|TRBJ2-1|.|TRBV11-3
TGTGCCAGCAGCCGGGCCTTCAATGAGCAGTTCTTC
CASSRAFNEQFF
>few|TRBJ2-3|.|TRBV5-1
TGCGCCAGCAGAGTAGGGCCACAAGAAACAGATACGCAGTATTTT
CASRVGPQETDTQYF
>.|TRBJ1-2|.|TRBV14
TGTGCCAGCAGCCCTCCGGGGGTTGGTTATGGCTACACCTTC
CASSPPGVGYGYTF
>.|TRBJ2-1|TRBD2|TRBV11-3
TGTGCCAGCAGCTTGAGTTGGCTAGCGGCGAATGAGCAGTTCTTC
CASSLSWLAANEQFF
>many|TRBJ1-2|.|TRBV2
TGTGCCAGCATATCGACCGCTGCTAACTATGGCTACACCTTC
CASISTAANYGYTF
>many|TRBJ2-7|.|TRBV30
TGTGCCTGGAGGGGTGGGTTGCTCTACGAGCAGTACTTC
CAWRGGLLYEQYF
>.|TRBJ2-7|TRBD2|TRBV5-1
TGCGCCAGCAGCCAGACTAGCGGGGCCGTTGAGCAGTACTTC
CASSQTSGAVEQYF
>many|TRBJ2-1|TRBD2|TRBV20-1
TGCAGTGCACCCGGACTAGCGGGCGGGGGAACGTCTGGTAATGAGCAGTTCTTC
CSAPGLAGGGTSGNEQFF
>.|TRBJ2-1|TRBD2|TRBV7-9
TGTGCCAGCAGCTCGAGCCGGACTAGCGGTTACAATGAGCAGTTCTTC
CASSSSRTSGYNEQFF
>.|TRBJ2-1|TRBD1|TRBV18
TGTGCCAGCTCCCCACCGTTGGGACAGGGGCAGATAAGCTCCTACAATGAGCAGTTCTTC
CASSPPLGQGQISSYNEQFF
>many|TRBJ1-2|.|TRBV20-1
TGCAGTGCTAGTCGTCGGGGAGCTAACTATGGCTACACCTTC
CSASRRGANYGYTF
>.|TRBJ2-7|.|TRBV7-9
TGTGCCAGCAGCTTCGGGACGGGAGTCGAGCAGTACTTC
CASSFGTGVEQYF
>few|TRBJ2-1|.|TRBV4-2
TGTGCCAGCAGCCAAGATCTACAGGGCTCCTACAATGAGCAGTTCTTC
CASSQDLQGSYNEQFF
>few|TRBJ2-1|TRBD2|TRBV9
TGTGCCAGCAGCCCAGTAGCGGGAGGGCCTGTTGAGCAGTTCTTC
CASSPVAGGPVEQFF
>.|TRBJ2-6|TRBD1|TRBV6-6
TGTGCCAGCAGTTACTCCGGGACAGGGGGGCCTGGGGCCAACGTCCTGACTTTC
CASSYSGTGGPGANVLTF
>many|TRBJ1-1|.|TRBV20-1
TGCAGTGCTAGTCTGGCAGAATTTGCTTTGAACACTGAAGCTTTCTTT
CSASLAEFALNTEAFF
>many|TRBJ1-1|.|TRBV11-2
TGTGCCAGCAGCCCCGATCGGGTAGACACCACTACTGCTTTCTTT
CASSPDRVDTTTAFF
>many|TRBJ2-7|TRBD2|TRBV20-1
TGCAGTGCTAGAGAGGGGGGGAGCTTGGACGAGCAGTACTTC
CSAREGGSLDEQYF
>.|TRBJ1-1|.|TRBV25-1
TGTGCCAGCAGTGAAACGGCGGGGGGGGCGCGAACTGAAGCTTTCTTT
CASSETAGGARTEAFF
>.|TRBJ2-5|TRBD1|TRBV28
TGTGCCAGCAGTTTGCCGACAGGGGGTACGGAGACCCAGTACTTC
CASSLPTGGTETQYF
>few|TRBJ2-5|TRBD2|TRBV19
TGTGCCAGTAGTATATCTGGCGGAGGGAGGGCCGGGGAGACCCAGTACTTC
CASSISGGGRAGETQYF
>few|TRBJ2-2|.|TRBV2
TGTGCCAGCAGTGAGATCCGGGGCGTCGCCGGGGAGCTGTTTTTT
CASSEIRGVAGELFF
>many|TRBJ2-7|TRBD1|TRBV28
TGTGCCAGCAGTTTCTCGCCTCTGGACAGGGAGGACTACGAGCAGTACTTC
CASSFSPLDREDYEQYF
>many|TRBJ2-7|TRBD2|TRBV7-2
TGTGCCAGCAGCACTAGCGGGTTCCCCTACGAGCAGTACTTC
CASSTSGFPYEQYF
>.|TRBJ2-1|.|TRBV2
TGTGCCAGCAGTGAGCGGCAAAACGGGGGGCAGTTCTTC
CASSERQNGGQFF
>many|TRBJ2-1|TRBD1|TRBV7-9
TGTGCCAGGGGACTGCCGGGACAGGGGCGCAATGAGCAGTTCTTC
CARGLPGQGRNEQFF
>few|TRBJ2-6|TRBD2|TRBV6-2/TRBV6-3
TGTGTCAAGCGCCTAGCGGGGGACTCTGGGGCCAACGTCCTGACTTTC
CVKRLAGDSGANVLTF
>many|TRBJ2-1|.|TRBV2
TGTGCCAGCATTTCTAGCGAAAATGAGCAGTTCTTC
CASISSENEQFF